The 21 T cell receptor beta chains listed next were all sequenced from one sample in a study of cytomegalovirus exposure and HLA in healthy donors. In the PCR, 60 Vbeta and 13 Jbeta primers were used. Assay used: immunoSEQ multiplex PCR; TCRdb lists only in-frame clones, some missing. Among about 210,000 clones listed, 75% to 80% were seen once. Sequenced input: PBMCs. These receptors originate from a woman aged 30 to 39 in good health and CMV-seropositive.

The chain has TRBV2 and TRBJ2-7, with a tentative D call TRBD2 (5 bases). Trimming removed 7 bases from V and 0 bases from J, with 10 bases in between. The CDR3 runs 13 residues. CDR1 and CDR2 (germline): SNHLY, FYNNEI. The CDR3 DNA reads as TGTGCCAGCACCGGAGGCTCCTCCTACGAGCAGTACTTC. It is translated as CASTGGSSYEQYF.

The genes are TRBV4-2 and TRBJ2-7; D is perhaps TRBD1 (6 bases). The germline gives CDR1 LGHNA, CDR2 YNFKEQ. The CDR3 has 14 amino acids. The V end was cut by 1 base, the J end by 4 bases, with 11 bases between. The CDR3 sequence: CASSQVSRGYEQYF. The CDR3 coding sequence is TGTGCCAGCAGCCAAGTCTCCAGGGGATACGAGCAGTACTTC.

The DNA for the CDR3 is TGTGCCACCAGCAGAGCCCCCCGGGACAGGGAGACTGAAGCTTTCTTT. It is translated as CATSRAPRDRETEAFF. The J gene is TRBJ1-1, the V gene TRBV15, with 9 bases fitting TRBD1. CDR3 length equals 16 residues. Germline CDR1 reads LNHNV; CDR2 reads YYDKDF (reference sequence). Losses at the gene ends were 1 base for V and 5 bases for J; bases not matched to a gene: 8.

The chain is built from TRBV11-2 and TRBJ2-5, with D tentatively TRBD2 (6 bases). This CDR3 has 17 amino acids. Germline loops: CDR1 SGHAT, CDR2 FQNNGV. V was cut by 0 bases and J by 2 bases, with 16 bases left in between. The CDR3 sequence is CASSLDLDYRHQETQYF. The CDR3 coding sequence is TGTGCCAGCAGCTTAGATCTGGACTATCGGCATCAAGAGACCCAGTACTTC.

This clone was seen once. V and J are TRBV2 and TRBJ2-1, with D maybe TRBD1 (6 bases). V was trimmed by 3 bases and J by 0 bases, leaving 6 bases between them. This CDR3 has 14 amino acids. Germline V gives CDR1 SNHLY, CDR2 FYNNEI. The CDR3 nucleotides are TGTGCCAGCAGTGAGACAGGCTCCTACAATGAGCAGTTCTTC. Its translation: CASSETGSYNEQFF. Together with reference TRBV2 and TRBJ2-1, the CDR3 gives the full variable domain: EPEVTQTPSHQVTQMGQEVILRCVPISNHLYFYWYRQILGQKVEFLVSFYNNEISEKSEIFDDQFSVERPDGSNFTLKIRSTKLEDSAMYFCASSETGSYNEQFFGPGTRLTVL.

The chain couples TRBV6-5 to TRBJ2-3; D possibly corresponds to TRBD1 (5 bases). V lost 2 bases and J lost 2, with 11 bases in between. Germline V gene data show CDR1 as MNHEY and CDR2 as SVGAGI. There are 15 residues in the CDR3. The CDR3 DNA follows: TGTGCCAGCAGTTACGGGCGACAGCCCACAGATACGCAGTATTTT. It is translated as CASSYGRQPTDTQYF.

This clone was observed once. The chain couples TRBV6-1 to TRBJ2-2, with a tentative D call TRBD2 (7 bases). Trimming shortened V by 2 bases and J by 2 bases, and 15 bases separated the two germline ends. Germline-derived CDR1 and CDR2 are MNHNS and SASEGT. This CDR3 is 17 amino acids long. CDR3 in DNA: TGTGCCAGCAGTGAATTACGGCGGGGGCGAAACACCGGGGAGCTGTTTTTT. This codes for CASSELRRGRNTGELFF.

CDR3 residues: CASSIGREDEQFF. The DNA for the CDR3 is TGTGCCAGTAGTATAGGCAGGGAGGATGAGCAGTTCTTC. The V and J genes are TRBV19 and TRBJ2-1, with D perhaps matching TRBD2 (6 bases). Trimming removed 1 base from V and 8 bases from J, with 9 bases in between. Germline assignment: CDR1 LNHDA and CDR2 SQIVND (reference sequence). This CDR3 spans 13 amino acids.

The chain couples TRBV5-5 to TRBJ1-2; D is unclear. CDR3 length: 13 residues. Germline V gene data show CDR1 as SGHKS and CDR2 as YYEKEE (reference sequence). V shed 4 bases and J shed 13 bases, with 20 bases lying between them. The CDR3 sequence: CASSIVGEVGVTF. DNA for the CDR3: TGTGCCAGCAGCATAGTCGGGGAGGTCGGGGTCACCTTC.

V gene TRBV28 combines with J gene TRBJ1-5; no clear D. The CDR3 sequence is 12 residues long. In germline, CDR1 is MDHEN, CDR2 SYDVKM. The ends were cut back, 1 base at V and 7 bases at J, with 5 bases in the middle. The CDR3 is CASSLYRQPQHF. The DNA of the CDR3 is TGTGCCAGCAGTTTATACAGACAGCCCCAGCATTTT.

This clone was seen more than once but under ten times. The chain employs TRBV4-1 and TRBJ2-3; possibly TRBD1 for D (5 bases). The germline CDR1 and CDR2 sequences are MGHRA and YSYEKL. V lost 2 bases to trimming and J lost 4 bases, with 13 bases between them. There are 15 residues in the CDR3. The CDR3 region has the DNA TGCGCCAGCAGCCAACAGGGTCCCCTCGCAGATACGCAGTATTTT. Protein: CASSQQGPLADTQYF.

CDR3 nucleotides: TGTGCCAGCAGCCTTCGATTTAGAACCGGGGAGCTGTTTTTT. This encodes CASSLRFRTGELFF. This chain joins TRBV9 and TRBJ2-2, with D hard to call. V shed 4 bases and J shed 5 bases, with 12 bases lying between them. Germline CDR1 reads SGDLS; CDR2 reads YYNGEE. This CDR3 spans 14 amino acids.

This clone was detected only a few times. The chain joins TRBV7-3 to TRBJ1-2, with no clear D. The germline V gene has CDR1 SGHTA and CDR2 FQGTGA. This CDR3 comprises 13 residues. Trimming removed 3 bases at V and 5 bases at J, with 10 bases between. Here the CDR3 reads CASSFPGGYGYTF. The CDR3, as DNA: TGTGCCAGCAGCTTCCCAGGAGGGTATGGCTACACCTTC.

This clone has more than one count but fewer than ten. This rearrangement joins TRBV1 to TRBJ1-5; TRBD1, the table's D call, was not compared with the DNA. TRBV1 constitutes a pseudogene. The CDR3 extends over 15 amino acids. CDR3 DNA sequence: TGCACCAGCAGCCAAGACAGGGCAGGGGGCCAGCCCCAGCATTTT. Translated: CTSSQDRAGGQPQHF.

The J gene is TRBJ2-5, the V gene TRBV19, with TRBD1 matching 7 bases. The CDR3 is made up of 18 amino acids. Germline V gene data show CDR1 as LNHDA and CDR2 as SQIVND (reference sequence). The V gene end was trimmed by 3 bases and the J gene end by 2 bases; junction bases not matched to a gene: 15. The CDR3 region is CASSMFREKTGSQETQYF. CDR3 sequence (DNA): TGTGCCAGTAGTATGTTTCGCGAGAAGACAGGGTCGCAAGAGACCCAGTACTTC.

This chain links TRBV28 with TRBJ2-7, with 8 bases identical to TRBD2. The J segment lost 5 bases and the V segment lost 4 bases, leaving 10 bases of the junction unmatched. CDR3 length equals 15 residues. Germline V lookup: CDR1 MDHEN, CDR2 SYDVKM. The CDR3 DNA sequence: TGTGCCAGCAGTTCGATAGCGGGGTTCGAGGACGAGCAGTACTTC. It encodes CASSSIAGFEDEQYF.

The chain is built from TRBV5-5 and TRBJ2-1; unclear D gene. The CDR3 has 15 amino acids. V was cut by 7 bases and J by 0 bases, with 14 bases left in between. CDR1 and CDR2 (germline): SGHKS, YYEKEE (reference sequence). The chain's CDR3 is CASWHTRSSYNEQFF. The CDR3 DNA reads as TGTGCCAGCTGGCACACTCGGAGCTCCTACAATGAGCAGTTCTTC. The entire variable domain, with the rest obtained from reference TRBV5-5 and TRBJ2-1, is as follows: DAGVTQSPTHLIKTRGQQVTLRCSPISGHKSVSWYQQVLGQGPQFIFQYYEKEERGRGNFPDRFSARQFPNYSSELNVNALLLGDSALYLCASWHTRSSYNEQFFGPGTRLTVL.

With respect to this clone: One junction end does not reproduce the germline sequence, and a read error may be involved. The rearrangement joins TRBV7-9 to TRBJ2-1; 8 bases align to TRBD2. This CDR3 region has 16 residues. The germline V gene encodes CDR1 SEHNR and CDR2 FQNEAQ (reference sequence). This CDR3 reads CSSSPRLSGAHNEQFF. CDR3 coding DNA: TGTTCCAGCAGCCCGAGACTTAGCGGGGCCCACAATGAGCAGTTCTTC.

This clone was detected a few times. This chain connects TRBV7-2 to TRBJ2-5; D may be TRBD1 (5 bases). The DNA end favors TRBJ2-7, so the J call may be wrong. From germline, CDR1 is SGHTA and CDR2 FQGNSA. The CDR3 covers 15 residues. CDR3: CASSLGQPSSYEQYF. The CDR3 DNA reads TGTGCCAGCAGCTTAGGACAGCCAAGCTCCTACGAGCAGTACTTC.

This chain joins TRBV10-3 and TRBJ1-1; 7 bases line up with TRBD1. J was trimmed by 11 bases and V by 0 bases; bases with no gene match: 9. Per the germline V gene, CDR1 is ENHRY and CDR2 is SYGVKD. The CDR3 contains 14 residues. CDR3 sequence (DNA): TGTGCCATCAGTGAGTCGAAGGGGGCCCCTCCCGCTTTCTTT. This encodes CAISESKGAPPAFF.

This clone was recorded a few times. The chain couples TRBV4-3 to TRBJ2-7; 12 bases line up with TRBD2. After removal of 2 bases from V and 4 bases from J, the junction contained 3 bases not matched to a gene. Germline CDR1 LGHNA, CDR2 YSLEER. The CDR3 spans 15 residues. CDR3 protein: CASSQYLAGGYEQYF. In DNA form, the CDR3 reads TGCGCCAGCAGCCAATACCTAGCGGGAGGGTACGAGCAGTACTTC.